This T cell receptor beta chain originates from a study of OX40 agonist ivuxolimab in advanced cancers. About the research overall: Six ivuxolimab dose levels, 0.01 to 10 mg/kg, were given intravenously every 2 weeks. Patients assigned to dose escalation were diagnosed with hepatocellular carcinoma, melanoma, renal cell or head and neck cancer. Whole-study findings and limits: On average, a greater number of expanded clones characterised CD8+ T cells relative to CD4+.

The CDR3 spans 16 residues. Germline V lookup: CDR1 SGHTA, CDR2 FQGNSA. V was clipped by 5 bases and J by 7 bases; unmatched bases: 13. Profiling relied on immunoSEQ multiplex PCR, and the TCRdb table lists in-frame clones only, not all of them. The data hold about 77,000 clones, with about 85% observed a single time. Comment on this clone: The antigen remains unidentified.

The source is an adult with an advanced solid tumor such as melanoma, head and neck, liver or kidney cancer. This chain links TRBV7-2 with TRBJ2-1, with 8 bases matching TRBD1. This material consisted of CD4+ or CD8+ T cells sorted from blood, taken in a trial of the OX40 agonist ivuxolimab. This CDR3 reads CASSPTGGRGRNEQFF. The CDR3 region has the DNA TGTGCCAGCAGCCCAACCGGCGGCAGGGGGCGAAATGAGCAGTTCTTC.